What follows are 19 T cell receptor beta chains derived from one specimen sequenced in a study of blood T cell repertoires in COVID-19. TCRdb keeps only in-frame clones here, not all; method: immunoSEQ multiplex PCR. The table records around 130,000 clones, about four fifths of them present only once. The sequenced material came from peripheral blood. These receptors all stem from a man aged 55-75 years with acute or convalescent COVID-19.

V and J are TRBV5-1 and TRBJ1-2; TRBD1 aligns across 12 bases. The CDR3 has 16 residues. Germline assignment: CDR1 SGHRS and CDR2 YFSETQ. V lost 4 bases and J lost 4; bases outside the gene matches: 8. CDR3 bases: TGCGCCAGCAGCATCAATCCGGGACAGGGGGCCTATGGCTACACCTTC. Its translation: CASSINPGQGAYGYTF.

The V gene is TRBV3-1 (or the pseudogene TRBV3-2), the J gene TRBJ1-3, with D tentatively TRBD1 (6 bases). The CDR3 runs 14 residues. The V gene lost 1 base and the J gene lost 3 bases, with 7 bases spanning the gap. In germline, CDR1 is LGHDT, CDR2 YNNKEL (reference sequence). The chain's CDR3 is CASSQGTVGNTIYF. The CDR3, as DNA: TGTGCCAGCAGCCAAGGGACAGTTGGAAACACCATATATTTT.

This clone appeared a single time. V gene TRBV5-1 combines with J gene TRBJ2-1, with D perhaps TRBD1 (5 bases). The CDR3 length is 13 residues. CDR1 is SGHRS, CDR2 YFSETQ, per germline. V gave up 0 bases and J gave up 7 bases, with 8 bases separating them. The CDR3 DNA sequence: TGCGCCAGCAGCTTGGCCCCAGGGAATGAGCAGTTCTTC. Translating gives CASSLAPGNEQFF.

The V gene is TRBV7-9, the J gene TRBJ2-5; TRBD1 matches at 8 bases. Germline values: CDR1 SEHNR, CDR2 FQNEAQ (reference sequence). This CDR3 spans 17 amino acids. V shed 1 base, J shed 5 bases, and the junction held 12 bases outside the gene matches. CDR3 in DNA: TGTGCCAGCAGCTTAGTAGGGACAGGTGGGAAGGCGGAGACCCAGTACTTC. Translation gives CASSLVGTGGKAETQYF.

This clone was observed a single time. The chain employs TRBV28 and TRBJ2-7; possible D gene TRBD1, 6 bases. V lost 7 bases, J lost 2 bases, and 18 bases lay in between. The CDR3 is made up of 15 amino acids. CDR1 is MDHEN, CDR2 SYDVKM, per germline. The DNA of the CDR3 is TGTGCCAGCACCGAAACAGGGCTGAAGACCTACGAGCAGTACTTC. It codes for CASTETGLKTYEQYF.

This sequence joins TRBV7-9 and TRBJ2-7, with TRBD2 matching 9 bases. Trimming cost V 3 bases and J 5 bases; bases outside gene matches: 8. This CDR3 region has 15 residues. Germline CDR1 SEHNR, CDR2 FQNEAQ (reference sequence). CDR3 in DNA: TGTGCCAGCAGCTTTGGGACTAGCATTTCCCACGAGCAGTACTTC. It yields the protein CASSFGTSISHEQYF.

Concerning this clone itself: The sample carries other DNA sequences with the same CDR3. The chain carries TRBV30 and TRBJ2-2; no clear D. V lost 0 bases and J 0 bases, leaving 5 bases between the germline ends. This CDR3 comprises 14 residues. CDR1 and CDR2 (germline): GTSNPN, SVGIG (reference sequence). The CDR3 sequence is CAWSVLANTGELFF. As DNA, the CDR3 is TGTGCCTGGAGTGTACTCGCGAACACCGGGGAGCTGTTTTTT.

The rearrangement links TRBV12-5 to TRBJ2-1, with TRBD2 as a possible D gene (6 bases). This CDR3 spans 16 amino acids. Trimming cost V 7 bases and J 7 bases, with 23 bases left between them. CDR1 and CDR2 from the germline V gene are LGHNT and FRNRAP. CDR3 protein: CASEGDLAIYSNEQFF. The CDR3 coding sequence is TGTGCTAGTGAAGGGGACCTAGCGATATATAGTAATGAGCAGTTCTTC.

This chain links TRBV5-4 with TRBJ1-5, with D possibly TRBD1 on 6 matching bases. The CDR3 has 16 amino acids. Deletions cut 0 bases from V and 0 bases from J, with 10 bases between. CDR1 is SGHNT and CDR2 is YYREEE in the germline V gene (reference sequence). CDR3 DNA sequence: TGTGCCAGCAGCTTGGGGGACACTCATAGCAATCAGCCCCAGCATTTT. As protein: CASSLGDTHSNQPQHF.

The chain couples TRBV5-4 to TRBJ2-1; 9 bases are a match to TRBD1. CDR1 is SGHNT and CDR2 is YYREEE in the germline V gene (reference sequence). The CDR3 runs 16 residues. V trimming: 6 bases; J trimming: 7 bases; junction bases outside the gene matches: 14. The CDR3 protein is CASTLPDRGAGNEQFF. The DNA of the CDR3 is TGTGCCAGCACCCTACCAGACAGGGGGGCGGGGAATGAGCAGTTCTTC.

The chain uses TRBV6-4 and TRBJ1-6; perhaps TRBD1 as D (5 bases). This CDR3 contains 12 residues. Trimming removed 10 bases at V and 8 bases at J, with 12 bases between. CDR1 is MRHNA, CDR2 SNTAGT, per germline. The chain's CDR3 is CAKDTGHSPLHF. The CDR3 DNA follows: TGTGCCAAGGACACAGGTCATTCACCCCTCCACTTT.

The V gene is TRBV24-1, the J gene TRBJ2-2; D is perhaps TRBD1 (6 bases). Trimming shortened V by 7 bases and J by 6 bases, and 8 bases separated the two germline ends. The CDR3 totals 12 residues. Germline CDR1 reads KGHDR; CDR2 reads SFDVKD. The CDR3 bases are TGTGCCACCAGCAGGGGTTCCGGGGAGCTGTTTTTT. The encoded protein is CATSRGSGELFF.

V gene TRBV5-1 combines with J gene TRBJ1-6, with 8 nucleotides matching TRBD1. Germline loops: CDR1 SGHRS, CDR2 YFSETQ. The CDR3 has 14 amino acids. Trimming cost V 4 bases and J 9 bases; bases outside gene matches: 6. DNA for the CDR3: TGCGCCAGCAGCGTACAGGGGGGGGGTTCACCCCTCCACTTT. Its translation is CASSVQGGGSPLHF.

The chain uses TRBV6-5 and TRBJ1-5; D possibly corresponds to TRBD1 (6 bases). V gave up 2 bases and J gave up 5 bases, with 16 bases separating them. Germline V CDR1 and CDR2: MNHEY, SVGAGI. This CDR3 is built from 16 residues. The DNA for the CDR3 is TGTGCCAGCAGTTACGGTGGTAACAGGGACGATCAGCCCCAGCATTTT. Amino acid sequence: CASSYGGNRDDQPQHF.

V usage is TRBV10-2 and J usage is TRBJ2-7; 14 bases are a match to TRBD2. The CDR3 loop spans 18 amino acids. The V gene end was trimmed by 0 bases and the J gene end by 0 bases; junction bases not matched to a gene: 4. Per germline, CDR1 WSHSY and CDR2 SAAADI. CDR3: CASSESGLAGDHSYEQYF. CDR3 bases: TGCGCCAGCAGTGAGTCGGGACTAGCGGGAGATCACTCCTACGAGCAGTACTTC.

CDR3: CASSLEVAGDQETQYF. In nucleotides, the CDR3 is TGTGCCAGCAGCTTAGAAGTAGCGGGGGACCAAGAGACCCAGTACTTC. V gene TRBV7-6 combines with J gene TRBJ2-5, with TRBD2 matching 9 bases. CDR1 is SGHVS and CDR2 is FNYEAQ in the germline V gene. The V segment lost 1 base and the J segment 0 bases; nucleotides outside the gene matches: 3. The CDR3 is made up of 16 amino acids.

The chain links TRBV3-1 (or the pseudogene TRBV3-2) to TRBJ1-6, with D perhaps TRBD1 (6 bases). The CDR3 length is 15 residues. Looked up from germline, CDR1 is LGHDT and CDR2 is YNNKEL (reference sequence). V was shortened by 0 bases and J by 10 bases, with 13 bases between the two germline ends. The DNA of the CDR3 is TGTGCCAGCAGCCAAGACACAGGGAATTGGTCACCCCTCCACTTT. Protein sequence: CASSQDTGNWSPLHF.

The rearrangement uses TRBV5-1 and TRBJ1-6; TRBD1 might be the D (6 bases). Germline loops: CDR1 SGHRS, CDR2 YFSETQ. Between the trimmed V and J ends, which lost 2 bases and 10 bases, there was a span of 19 bases. The CDR3 runs to 16 residues. This CDR3 is CASSLSGQLIGSPLHF. The DNA of the CDR3 is TGCGCCAGCAGCTTATCTGGACAGCTTATAGGGTCACCCCTCCACTTT.

About this clone itself: Other DNA sequences in this sample translate to the same CDR3. This chain connects TRBV6-1 to TRBJ1-5, with D unresolved. The CDR3 is 15 residues long. Trimming shortened V by 3 bases and J by 0 bases, and 9 bases separated the two germline ends. Germline values: CDR1 MNHNS, CDR2 SASEGT. This CDR3 reads CASSDNGYSNQPQHF. Here the CDR3 DNA reads TGTGCCAGCAGTGATAACGGTTATAGCAATCAGCCCCAGCATTTT.